The source of this T cell receptor (beta chain) is a study of radiotherapy plus CTLA-4 blockade in lung cancer. Across the whole study: Objective response rate was around 20%; disease control rate, around 30%.

The method was immunoSEQ multiplex PCR; TCRdb's version includes in-frame clones alone and lacks a portion of them. The table includes some 37,000 clones, over 65% detected once. V lost 1 base to trimming and J lost 4 bases, with 14 bases between them. The CDR3 is made up of 15 amino acids. Germline V gene lookup returns CDR1 LGHNT and CDR2 FRNRAP. This clone occurred a few times. The sequencing here drew on peripheral blood, taken from a patient treated with radiotherapy plus ipilimumab. V usage is TRBV12-5 and J usage is TRBJ2-7; D remains unclear. This clonotype was sampled from a human donor with non-small cell lung cancer who had stable disease on radiotherapy plus ipilimumab. The CDR3 bases are TGTGCTAGTGGTTTGGCTAGGGTCTCAAGTTACGAGCAGTACTTC. Amino acids: CASGLARVSSYEQYF.